The T cell receptor (beta chain) under discussion was sequenced for a study of neoadjuvant anti-PD-1 for oral cavity cancer. Overall study findings and caveats: Pretreatment Treg/Th17 ratio correlated inversely with post-treatment tumor clonality.

Comments on this clone: The antigen remains undetermined.

As for time point: after neoadjuvant nivolumab, at surgical resection. Patients were newly diagnosed with stage II-IVA oral cavity squamous cell carcinoma without prior systemic or radiation treatment. The table came from immunoSEQ multiplex PCR; TCRdb's copy has only in-frame clones and leaves some out. The profile shows about 14,000 clones, approximately 73% of them singletons. Germline values: CDR1 MGHRA, CDR2 YSYEKL. V was pared by 1 base and J by 7 bases, with 10 bases of the junction left unmatched. The CDR3 is made up of 16 amino acids. Sequencing used PBMCs, obtained after nivolumab (anti-PD-1) treatment. This chain connects TRBV4-1 to TRBJ1-2, with 9 bases fitting TRBD1. The sequence was obtained from a person between 35 and 79 years old with oral cavity squamous cell carcinoma. CDR3 in amino acids: CASSQGPGQGMSGYTF. CDR3 nucleotides: TGCGCCAGCAGCCAAGGCCCGGGACAGGGTATGTCTGGCTACACCTTC.